This TCR beta chain was sequenced in a study of OX40 agonist ivuxolimab in advanced cancers. Context from the whole study: Ivuxolimab was a fully human IgG2 agonistic monoclonal antibody targeting the costimulatory receptor OX40 (CD134). Intravenous ivuxolimab was administered to patients every 2 weeks at six dose levels: 0.01, 0.1, 0.3, 1.5, 3 and 10 mg/kg. The point of sequencing TCRbeta in the periphery was to test whether ivuxolimab changed TCR sequence diversity and drove clonal T-cell expansion. The dose-escalation cohort was roughly 80% male with a mean age of around 64 years, ranging from roughly 23 to 90. The paper covers the monotherapy dose-escalation part of the phase I ivuxolimab trial, which included N of about 50 patients. Among the 50 to 55 dose-escalation patients, some 20 had hepatocellular carcinoma, roughly 15 melanoma, 9 renal cell carcinoma and 9 head and neck cancer. Prior anti-PD-1, anti-PD-L1 or anti-CTLA-4 therapy was permitted, and approximately 40% of dose-escalation patients had received checkpoint inhibitors. Partial responses occurred in three dose-escalation patients, of whom one had hepatocellular carcinoma and two had cutaneous melanoma.

Taken from cysteine to phenylalanine, the CDR3 has 16 residues. The retained sequence is limited to the CDR3, 48 bases, with the frame set at the first base. CDR1 MGHRA and CDR2 YSYEKL are derived from the germline V gene. V loses 0 bases, J loses 0 bases, and the germline ends lie 8 bases apart. General findings and caveats noted by the study authors: At doses of 0.1 to 3.0 mg/kg, clonal expansion of both CD4+ and CD8+ blood T cells was observed from baseline to week 6. In the 0.1-3.0 mg/kg groups, partial responders were among the patients with the lowest normalized peripheral clonal expansion, particularly in CD8+ T cells. Antigen specificity was not determined for the clonally expanded peripheral T cells. After ivuxolimab, expanded clones were on average more numerous among CD8+ T cells than among CD4+ T cells. Low levels of normalized T-cell clonal expansion were also seen in some nonresponding patients.

Patients with a history of autoimmune disease or receiving systemic immunosuppression were excluded from the trial. Peripheral blood for TCR sequencing was collected from all dose cohorts at baseline, on cycle 4 day 1, and on cycle 7 day 1. Samples were obtained from an open-label, multicenter, first-in-human phase I dose-escalation trial of ivuxolimab. Adults with locally advanced or metastatic melanoma, renal cell carcinoma, hepatocellular carcinoma or head and neck squamous cell carcinoma were enrolled in the trial. CD4+ and CD8+ T cells were sorted separately from peripheral blood before TCR sequencing. Genomic DNA was isolated from the sorted cells so that the TCRbeta CDR3 region could be sequenced. TCRbeta CDR3 regions were sequenced using the immunoSEQ Assay. TCRdb holds this immuneACCESS table with in-frame rearrangements only. Some clones are missing; in checked studies, unresolved V genes explain under half, and the rest has no known cause. This sample gives about 20,000 clones in total; about 83% of them show up just once. The ten biggest clones cover around 38% of the sample.

A word on this clone: The antigen this receptor binds is unknown. The record has no base qualities; no much larger clone is one base away.

The sequence was collected from an adult with an advanced solid tumor such as melanoma, head and neck, liver or kidney cancer. Here the sequenced sample was CD4+ or CD8+ T cells sorted from blood, taken in a trial of the OX40 agonist ivuxolimab. The chain links TRBV4-1 with TRBJ2-2; perhaps TRBD1 is the D gene, with 5 bases matching. CDR3 sequence: CASSQEQVANTGELFF. The nucleotide sequence is TGCGCCAGCAGCCAAGAACAGGTCGCGAACACCGGGGAGCTGTTTTTT.